In this sample, the clone carrying this T cell receptor (beta chain) turned up a few times. The antigen is not known. This sample was included in a study of T-cell memory formation after mild COVID-19. Study-wide findings and caveats: A second wave of clones peaked on day 37, and their SARS-CoV-2 specificity went unconfirmed.

The CDR3 spans 15 residues. Germline CDR1 is SGDLS and CDR2 is YYNGEE. V was trimmed by 3 bases and J by 3 bases, leaving 13 bases between them. TCRdb re-called the 5' RACE reads through MiXCR, storing one row per CDR3 protein. This table holds about 390,000 distinct CDR3 sequences, about 17% found once. The TCR sequence derives from a man aged 18 to 30 who had mild COVID-19 (a few samples of this study predate the infection). Cell type and time point are not known. The chain carries TRBV9 and TRBJ1-5, with D possibly matching TRBD1 (5 bases). Material for sequencing was PBMCs or a T cell subset sorted from them (not recorded which). The CDR3 region has the DNA TGTGCCAGCAGCGATGGGGCGGGGAACAATCAGCCCCAGCATTTT. It specifies CASSDGAGNNQPQHF.